This passage covers 8 T cell receptor beta chains from one sample sequenced in a study of blood T cell repertoires in COVID-19. The data were produced by immunoSEQ multiplex PCR, yet TCRdb's version contains in-frame clones alone and is incomplete. This table holds about 180,000 clones, approximately 85% found once. Sample: PBMCs or T cells enriched from blood (not recorded which). These receptors all come from a man aged 40-49 years who had recovered from COVID-19.

The rearrangement uses TRBV6-5 and TRBJ1-1; D perhaps matches TRBD1 (5 bases). The CDR3 runs to 15 residues. Germline CDR1 is MNHEY and CDR2 is SVGAGI. The V and J ends lost 2 bases and 4 bases respectively, with 14 bases between them. The CDR3 region has the DNA TGTGCCAGCAGTTACGGTGGACACCTGGTCACTGAAGCTTTCTTT. Its translation: CASSYGGHLVTEAFF.

This chain joins TRBV18 and TRBJ2-1; 9 nucleotides agree with TRBD2. The CDR3 has 13 amino acids. The germline CDR1 and CDR2 sequences are KGHSH and LQKENI. J gave up 15 bases and V 3 bases, and 9 bases lay outside the gene matches. CDR3 bases: TGTGCCAGCTCACCCTACAAGCGGGGGGAGTGGTTCTTC. It encodes CASSPYKRGEWFF.

This rearrangement joins TRBV12-3 or TRBV12-4 to TRBJ2-7, with 8 bases matching TRBD1. The V segment lost 3 bases and the J segment 9 bases; nucleotides outside the gene matches: 4. The CDR3 covers 12 residues. CDR3 sequence (DNA): TGTGCCAGCAGTTTCGGACAGGGATCGCAGTACTTC. Protein sequence: CASSFGQGSQYF.

V gene TRBV10-3 combines with J gene TRBJ1-1, with 10 nucleotides matching TRBD1. The CDR3 consists of 13 residues. Looked up from germline, CDR1 is ENHRY and CDR2 is SYGVKD. The J segment lost 8 bases and the V segment lost 6 bases, leaving 6 bases of the junction unmatched. The CDR3 loop is CAISPGQGIEAFF. CDR3 nucleotides: TGTGCCATCAGCCCGGGACAGGGGATCGAAGCTTTCTTT.

The gene calls are TRBV30 and TRBJ1-6; D unclear. The CDR3 spans 13 residues. Trimming removed 1 base at V and 4 bases at J, with 5 bases between. The germline V gene has CDR1 GTSNPN and CDR2 SVGIG (reference sequence). For the CDR3, the DNA is TGTGCCTGGAGTGACACGTATAATTCACCCCTCCACTTT. This gives the protein CAWSDTYNSPLHF.

The V gene is TRBV7-2, the J gene TRBJ1-4; weak D call: TRBD1 (6 bases). The CDR3 is 17 amino acids. Per germline, CDR1 SGHTA and CDR2 FQGNSA. With 1 base removed from V and 1 base from J, the gap between germline ends came to 13 bases. For the CDR3, the DNA is TGTGCCAGCAGCTTAGTTCCCACAGGGAGAACTAATGAAAAACTGTTTTTT. Amino acids: CASSLVPTGRTNEKLFF.

The chain couples TRBV5-1 to TRBJ2-2; TRBD2 matches at 10 bases. The CDR3 is 18 amino acids. The trim removed 3 bases at V and 6 bases at J, leaving 14 bases unmatched. Germline V gene lookup returns CDR1 SGHRS and CDR2 YFSETQ. As DNA, the CDR3 is TGCGCCAGCAGCTCGGCTAAAGCGGGAGGGCCGTTGGCCGGGGAGCTGTTTTTT. Translated: CASSSAKAGGPLAGELFF.

The rearrangement joins TRBV11-2 to TRBJ1-1, with 9 bases aligning to TRBD1. V lost 8 bases and J lost 0; bases outside the gene matches: 7. The CDR3 is made up of 15 amino acids. CDR1 and CDR2 from the germline V gene are SGHAT and FQNNGV. CDR3 DNA sequence: TGTGCCAGCCTACGGGACAGGGCCATGAACACTGAAGCTTTCTTT. It codes for CASLRDRAMNTEAFF.